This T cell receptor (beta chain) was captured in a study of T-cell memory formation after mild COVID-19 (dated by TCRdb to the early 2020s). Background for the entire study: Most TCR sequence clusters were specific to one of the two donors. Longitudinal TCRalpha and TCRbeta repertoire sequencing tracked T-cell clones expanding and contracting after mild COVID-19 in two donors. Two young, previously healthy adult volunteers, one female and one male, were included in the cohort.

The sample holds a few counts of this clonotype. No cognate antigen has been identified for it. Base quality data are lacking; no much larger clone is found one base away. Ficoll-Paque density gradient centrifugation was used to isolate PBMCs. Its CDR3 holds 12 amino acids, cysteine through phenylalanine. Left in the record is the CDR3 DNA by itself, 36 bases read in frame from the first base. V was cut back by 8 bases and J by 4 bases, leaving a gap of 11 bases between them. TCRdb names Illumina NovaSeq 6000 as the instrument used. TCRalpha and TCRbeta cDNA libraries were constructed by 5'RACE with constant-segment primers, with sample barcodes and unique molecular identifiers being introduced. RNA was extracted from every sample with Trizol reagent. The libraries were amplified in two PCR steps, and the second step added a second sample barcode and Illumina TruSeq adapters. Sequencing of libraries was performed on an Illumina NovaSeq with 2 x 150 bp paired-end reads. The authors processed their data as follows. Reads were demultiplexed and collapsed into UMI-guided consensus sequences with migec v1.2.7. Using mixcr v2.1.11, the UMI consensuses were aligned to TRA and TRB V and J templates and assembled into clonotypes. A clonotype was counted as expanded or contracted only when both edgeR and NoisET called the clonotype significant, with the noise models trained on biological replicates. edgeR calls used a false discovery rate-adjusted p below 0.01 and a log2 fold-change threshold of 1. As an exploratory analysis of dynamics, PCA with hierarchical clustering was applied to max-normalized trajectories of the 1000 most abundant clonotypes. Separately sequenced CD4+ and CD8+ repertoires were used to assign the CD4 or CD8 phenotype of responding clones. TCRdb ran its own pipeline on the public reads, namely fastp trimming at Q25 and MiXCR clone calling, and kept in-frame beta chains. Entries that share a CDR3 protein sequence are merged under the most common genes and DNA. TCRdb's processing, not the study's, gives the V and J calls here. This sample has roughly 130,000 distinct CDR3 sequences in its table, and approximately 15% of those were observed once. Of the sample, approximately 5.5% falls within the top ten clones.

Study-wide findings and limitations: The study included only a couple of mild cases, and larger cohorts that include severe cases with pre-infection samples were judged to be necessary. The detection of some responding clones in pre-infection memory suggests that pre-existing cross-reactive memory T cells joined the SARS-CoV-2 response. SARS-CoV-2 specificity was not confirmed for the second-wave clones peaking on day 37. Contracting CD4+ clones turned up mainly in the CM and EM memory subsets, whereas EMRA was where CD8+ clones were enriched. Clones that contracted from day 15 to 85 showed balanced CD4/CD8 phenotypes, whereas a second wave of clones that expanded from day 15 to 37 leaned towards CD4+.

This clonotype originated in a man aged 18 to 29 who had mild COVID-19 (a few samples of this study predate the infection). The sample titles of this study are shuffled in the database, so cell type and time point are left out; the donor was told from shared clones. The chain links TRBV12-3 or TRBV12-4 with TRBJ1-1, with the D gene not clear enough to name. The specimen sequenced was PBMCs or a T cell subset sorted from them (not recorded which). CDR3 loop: CASRGEGTEAFF. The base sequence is TGTGCCAGCCGGGGAGAGGGCACTGAAGCTTTCTTT.